The T cell receptor beta chain under discussion was sequenced for a study of blood T cell repertoires in COVID-19. Study-wide context: From T cells, B-cell-depleted T cells, or PBMCs came the material, which was cDNA or gDNA.

The repertoire was sequenced with immunoSEQ multiplex PCR; TCRdb's copy has only in-frame clones and lacks some. The sample holds approximately 200,000 clones, 85% to 95% seen once. With 1 base removed from V and 8 bases from J, the gap between germline ends came to 14 bases. Germline-derived CDR1 and CDR2 are LGHDT and YNNKEL (reference sequence). This CDR3 contains 14 residues. This chain links TRBV3-1 (or the pseudogene TRBV3-2) with TRBJ1-2; D is possibly TRBD1 (5 bases). The receptor was derived from a man in his thirties or forties with COVID-19, enrolled during active disease. What was sequenced was peripheral blood. The DNA of the CDR3 is TGTGCCAGCAGCCAAGTTGAAGGGGTGAAGGGCTACACCTTC. Translated, it gives CASSQVEGVKGYTF.